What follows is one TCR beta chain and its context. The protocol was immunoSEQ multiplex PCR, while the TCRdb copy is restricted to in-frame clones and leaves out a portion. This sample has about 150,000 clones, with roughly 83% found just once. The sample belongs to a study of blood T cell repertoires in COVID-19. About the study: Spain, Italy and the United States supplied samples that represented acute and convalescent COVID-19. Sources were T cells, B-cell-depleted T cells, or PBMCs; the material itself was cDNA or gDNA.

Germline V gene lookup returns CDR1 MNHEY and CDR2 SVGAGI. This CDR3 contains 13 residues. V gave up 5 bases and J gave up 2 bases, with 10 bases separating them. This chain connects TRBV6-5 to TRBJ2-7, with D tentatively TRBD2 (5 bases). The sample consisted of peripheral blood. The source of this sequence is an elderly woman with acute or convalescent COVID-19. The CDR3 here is CASSPGRTYEQYF. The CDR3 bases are TGTGCCAGCAGTCCGGGAAGAACCTACGAGCAGTACTTC.